The next 21 T cell receptor beta chains were all read from a single sample in a study of T cells after posttransplantation cyclophosphamide. Clones were sequenced by immunoSEQ multiplex PCR, and TCRdb holds only the in-frame ones, with some missing. The sample includes more than 4,000 clones, 77% seen only once; the top ten take around 40%. A marrow graft followed busulfan-fludarabine conditioning, with cyclophosphamide on days +3 and +4. The sample was PBMCs, taken 29 days after a stem cell transplant with posttransplant cyclophosphamide. All receptors come from a male patient aged 45-59 years who received an allogeneic stem cell transplant from an unrelated donor, was CMV-positive, and had acute GVHD only. The graft donor may have given rise to some T cells.

This chain joins TRBV7-2 and TRBJ2-3; 7 bases fit TRBD2. J gave up 3 bases and V 5 bases, and 8 bases lay outside the gene matches. The CDR3 runs to 15 residues. Germline loops: CDR1 SGHTA, CDR2 FQGNSA. This CDR3 reads CASSPISSGTDTQYF. CDR3 nucleotide sequence: TGTGCCAGCAGCCCCATTTCTAGCGGTACAGATACGCAGTATTTT.

V is TRBV15 and J is TRBJ1-2, with unresolved D. Deletions cut 1 base from V and 8 bases from J, with 11 bases between. CDR3 length equals 13 residues. Germline-derived CDR1 and CDR2 are LNHNV and YYDKDF (reference sequence). DNA of the CDR3: TGTGCCACCAGCAGAGTGTACCCCCTAGGCTACACCTTC. Translation: CATSRVYPLGYTF.

The rearrangement joins TRBV27 to TRBJ2-2; the match to TRBD2 covers 14 bases. The CDR3 covers 17 residues. Germline loops: CDR1 MNHEY, CDR2 SMNVEV (reference sequence). Trimming at V came to 5 bases and at J to 6 bases, leaving 8 bases not matched to a gene. The CDR3 coding sequence is TGTGCCAGCAGTGAACTGACTAGCGGGAGGGCCGCCGGGGAGCTGTTTTTT. The encoded protein is CASSELTSGRAAGELFF.

The chain carries TRBV5-5 and TRBJ2-3; D not certain. The CDR3 consists of 15 residues. Germline V gives CDR1 SGHKS, CDR2 YYEKEE (reference sequence). V was trimmed by 0 bases and J by 0 bases, leaving 8 bases between them. For the CDR3, the DNA is TGTGCCAGCAGCTTGGGTAGTACTAGCACAGATACGCAGTATTTT. Translated, it gives CASSLGSTSTDTQYF.

In the case of this clone: A much larger clonotype is one base distant, so this may be a read error. Additional DNA sequences in this sample encode the identical CDR3. This chain links TRBV30 with TRBJ2-7; D remains unclear. Germline-derived CDR1 and CDR2 are GTSNPN and SVGIG (reference sequence). Trimming shortened V by 5 bases and J by 2 bases, and 7 bases separated the two germline ends. This CDR3 comprises 11 residues. The CDR3 loop is CAWLGAYEQYF. The CDR3 DNA reads as TGTGCCTGGCTAGGAGCCTACGAGCAGTACTTC.

This clone has a handful of counts. The chain recombines TRBV7-9 with TRBJ2-7; 9 nucleotides agree with TRBD2. From germline, CDR1 is SEHNR and CDR2 FQNEAQ (reference sequence). The CDR3 has 14 amino acids. Trimming at V came to 6 bases and at J to 3 bases, leaving 6 bases not matched to a gene. As DNA, the CDR3 is TGTGCCAGCAGAGATAGCGGGAGTAGCTACGAGCAGTACTTC. It specifies CASRDSGSSYEQYF.

V and J are TRBV30 and TRBJ2-7; D possibly corresponds to TRBD2 (5 bases). The V end lost 5 bases, the J end lost 3 bases, and 17 bases lay between the germline ends. Germline V gives CDR1 GTSNPN, CDR2 SVGIG (reference sequence). CDR3 length equals 14 residues. For the CDR3, the DNA is TGTGCCTGGGGCGCGTACAGCGGAGACTACGAGCAGTACTTC. Its translation is CAWGAYSGDYEQYF.

This chain connects TRBV28 to TRBJ1-1; D is undetermined. The CDR3 has 12 amino acids. Germline V lookup: CDR1 MDHEN, CDR2 SYDVKM. V was shortened by 6 bases and J by 6 bases, with 11 bases between the two germline ends. The CDR3 nucleotides are TGTGCCAGCAGCTACGGGTTACCTGAAGCTTTCTTT. This gives the protein CASSYGLPEAFF.

This rearrangement joins TRBV15 to TRBJ1-1; D remains unclear. Germline loops: CDR1 LNHNV, CDR2 YYDKDF (reference sequence). The CDR3 covers 14 residues. Deletions cut 0 bases from V and 3 bases from J, with 8 bases between. CDR3: CATSRDRADTEAFF. DNA for the CDR3: TGTGCCACCAGCAGAGACCGTGCGGACACTGAAGCTTTCTTT.

V gene TRBV4-3 combines with J gene TRBJ2-7; 7 bases agree with TRBD2. The CDR3 length is 16 residues. V shed 4 bases, J shed 2 bases, and the junction held 11 bases outside the gene matches. The germline CDR1 and CDR2 sequences are LGHNA and YSLEER. The CDR3 DNA reads TGCGCCAGCAGCCCCGGTGGGGTAGCGGGTCCCTACGAGCAGTACTTC. Translating gives CASSPGGVAGPYEQYF.

The chain uses TRBV6-6 and TRBJ1-4, with 7 positions matching TRBD1. Trimming cost V 6 bases and J 4 bases; bases outside gene matches: 8. Per the germline V gene, CDR1 is MNHNY and CDR2 is SVGAGI (reference sequence). CDR3 length: 15 amino acids. Here the CDR3 reads CASRTGQADNEKLFF. CDR3 bases: TGTGCCAGCAGGACCGGACAGGCGGATAATGAAAAACTGTTTTTT.

This clone was detected only a few times. The chain links TRBV7-9 to TRBJ2-4; 8 bases line up with TRBD2. V dropped 3 bases and J dropped 8; count of bases not matched to a gene: 6. This CDR3 is built from 14 residues. Germline lookup yields CDR1 SEHNR and CDR2 FQNEAQ (reference sequence). CDR3: CASSFGGARDIQYF. For the CDR3, the DNA is TGTGCCAGCAGCTTCGGGGGGGCCAGGGACATTCAGTACTTC. The full variable domain, with the rest looked up from reference TRBV7-9 and TRBJ2-4, is DTGVSQNPRHKITKRGQNVTFRCDPISEHNRLYWYRQTLGQGPEFLTYFQNEAQLEKSRLLSDRFSAERPKGSFSTLEIQRTEQGDSAMYLCASSFGGARDIQYFGAGTRLSVL.

The chain recombines TRBV30 with TRBJ2-3; no definite D call. Trimming shortened V by 0 bases and J by 0 bases, and 10 bases separated the two germline ends. CDR3 size: 15 residues. The V gene's germline CDR1 is GTSNPN and CDR2 SVGIG (reference sequence). CDR3 nucleotide sequence: TGTGCCTGGAGTGTACTACCGGCCAGCACAGATACGCAGTATTTT. Its protein product is CAWSVLPASTDTQYF.

Here the CDR3 DNA reads TGTGCCAGCAGCCCCGTTCTAGGCGAGCAGTTCTTC. This translates into CASSPVLGEQFF. The rearrangement joins TRBV5-6 to TRBJ2-1; D unclear. Germline CDR1 reads SGHDT; CDR2 reads YYEEEE. V gave up 4 bases and J gave up 10 bases, with 12 bases separating them. This CDR3 comprises 12 residues.

The V and J genes are TRBV7-2 and TRBJ1-6, with 8 positions matching TRBD1. CDR1 and CDR2 (germline): SGHTA, FQGNSA. V gave up 5 bases and J gave up 9 bases; unmatched junction bases: 6. CDR3 size: 14 residues. CDR3 region: CASSMRTGSSPLHF. The CDR3 DNA sequence: TGTGCCAGCAGCATGCGGACAGGGAGTTCACCCCTCCACTTT.

V and J are TRBV5-1 and TRBJ2-5, with TRBD2 matching 10 bases. V shed 8 bases, J shed 5 bases, and the junction held 6 bases outside the gene matches. The germline V gene encodes CDR1 SGHRS and CDR2 YFSETQ. CDR3 length: 13 residues. CDR3 sequence reads: CASFPAGGETQYF. For the CDR3, the DNA is TGCGCCAGTTTCCCAGCGGGAGGGGAGACCCAGTACTTC.

The CDR3 loop is CASSYPSVGDLSYEQYF. CDR3 nucleotide sequence: TGTGCCAGCAGCTACCCAAGCGTCGGGGATCTCTCCTACGAGCAGTACTTC. The chain links TRBV7-8 to TRBJ2-7; tentatively, D is TRBD2 (5 bases). The length of the CDR3 is 17 residues. Germline lookup yields CDR1 SGHVS and CDR2 FQNEAQ. Trimming left V 4 bases short and J 0 bases short, with 19 bases between.

This sequence joins TRBV7-9 and TRBJ1-4; D gene uncertain. CDR3 length: 16 residues. Germline CDR1 SEHNR, CDR2 FQNEAQ (reference sequence). Trimming removed 5 bases at V and 7 bases at J, with 20 bases between. CDR3 in DNA: TGTGCCAGCAGCCCCCCCCCGAGTGGCCGCGGTGAAAAACTGTTTTTT. Its protein is CASSPPPSGRGEKLFF.

The V call is TRBV5-1, the J call TRBJ1-1, with 8 positions matching TRBD1. Germline V gene lookup returns CDR1 SGHRS and CDR2 YFSETQ. J was trimmed by 2 bases and V by 0 bases; bases with no gene match: 12. The CDR3 is made up of 18 amino acids. This chain's CDR3 is CASSLGLGQGAGNTEAFF. Written as DNA, the CDR3 is TGCGCCAGCAGCTTGGGGCTAGGGCAGGGGGCGGGAAACACTGAAGCTTTCTTT.

The V and J genes are TRBV27 and TRBJ2-1; 10 positions match TRBD2. The CDR3 has 15 amino acids. V lost 7 bases and J lost 10; bases outside the gene matches: 13. Germline V CDR1 and CDR2: MNHEY, SMNVEV (reference sequence). The CDR3 sequence is CASNPSGSGGREQFF. As DNA, the CDR3 is TGTGCCAGCAACCCTAGCGGGAGCGGTGGTCGAGAGCAGTTCTTC.

This clone turned up a few times. The chain has TRBV7-9 and TRBJ2-1; 9 nucleotides line up with TRBD2. V was pared by 5 bases and J by 8 bases, with 4 bases of the junction left unmatched. Germline CDR1 SEHNR, CDR2 FQNEAQ (reference sequence). This CDR3 has 13 residues. This chain's CDR3 is CASSVSGSDEQFF. In nucleotides, the CDR3 is TGTGCCAGCAGCGTTAGCGGGAGCGATGAGCAGTTCTTC.